The 10 T cell receptor beta chains below come from one sample, sequenced in a study of cytomegalovirus exposure and HLA in healthy donors. The study ran its PCR with 60 Vbeta and 13 Jbeta primers. Profiling relied on immunoSEQ multiplex PCR, and the TCRdb table lists in-frame clones only, not all of them. The data show about 220,000 clones, with 76% seen just once and around 0.63% held by the top ten. Sequencing was performed on PBMCs. Receptors were obtained from a man younger than 35 in good health and CMV-seronegative.

This clone was seen a handful of times. The chain has TRBV6-5 and TRBJ1-3; 7 nucleotides match TRBD1. V lost 6 bases to trimming and J lost 3 bases; unmatched junction nucleotides: 8. This CDR3 spans 15 amino acids. CDR1 MNHEY and CDR2 SVGAGI come from the germline V gene. CDR3 nucleotide sequence: TGTGCCAGCAGAACAAACCGGGACAGTGGAAACACCATATATTTT. Translation: CASRTNRDSGNTIYF.

The chain couples TRBV2 to TRBJ1-1; perhaps TRBD1 as D (5 bases). V was trimmed by 7 bases and J by 4 bases, leaving 7 bases between them. This CDR3 is 11 amino acids long. From germline, CDR1 is SNHLY and CDR2 FYNNEI. CDR3 in DNA: TGTGCCAGCATCCAGGGCACTGAAGCTTTCTTT. This codes for CASIQGTEAFF.

The V and J genes are TRBV6-1 and TRBJ2-7, with 12 bases lining up with TRBD2. The germline V gene encodes CDR1 MNHNS and CDR2 SASEGT. The CDR3 spans 14 residues. V lost 5 bases to trimming and J lost 5 bases; unmatched junction nucleotides: 4. The CDR3 DNA sequence: TGTGCCAGCAGTCGACTAGCGGGAGTTAACGAGCAGTACTTC. Translated: CASSRLAGVNEQYF.

The rearrangement joins TRBV7-9 to TRBJ2-1; possibly TRBD2 for D (6 bases). This CDR3 comprises 14 residues. The germline V gene has CDR1 SEHNR and CDR2 FQNEAQ (reference sequence). Trimming removed 4 bases from V and 8 bases from J, with 15 bases in between. The CDR3 is CASSSEGSGDEQFF. The CDR3 nucleotides are TGTGCCAGCAGCTCCGAAGGATCGGGGGATGAGCAGTTCTTC. Complete variable domain (other parts from reference TRBV7-9 and TRBJ2-1): DTGVSQNPRHKITKRGQNVTFRCDPISEHNRLYWYRQTLGQGPEFLTYFQNEAQLEKSRLLSDRFSAERPKGSFSTLEIQRTEQGDSAMYLCASSSEGSGDEQFFGPGTRLTVL.

This clone was seen just once. The chain joins TRBV27 to TRBJ2-4; D perhaps matches TRBD2 (5 bases). CDR3 length equals 18 residues. The V end was cut by 0 bases, the J end by 5 bases, with 20 bases between. Germline loops: CDR1 MNHEY, CDR2 SMNVEV (reference sequence). CDR3 sequence (DNA): TGTGCCAGCAGTTTATCCTCGATACGCCCCGGGGTCGAAAACATTCAGTACTTC. This gives the protein CASSLSSIRPGVENIQYF.

This clone occurred once. This chain joins TRBV7-2 and TRBJ2-5; D may be TRBD2 (6 bases). The V end lost 2 bases, the J end lost 4 bases, and 8 bases lay between the germline ends. From germline, CDR1 is SGHTA and CDR2 FQGNSA. This CDR3 is built from 13 residues. The CDR3 bases are TGTGCCAGCAGCTTATCGGGAGCAGAGACCCAGTACTTC. Translation gives CASSLSGAETQYF.

The V gene is TRBV6-1, the J gene TRBJ1-5, with D hard to call. This CDR3 spans 13 amino acids. Deletions cut 3 bases from V and 0 bases from J, with 3 bases between. CDR1 and CDR2 from the germline V gene are MNHNS and SASEGT. The CDR3, as DNA: TGTGCCAGCAGTGATATTAGCAATCAGCCCCAGCATTTT. Residues: CASSDISNQPQHF.

CDR3 region: CASSLGTGFNQPQHF. CDR3 sequence (DNA): TGTGCCAGCAGCTTGGGGACAGGGTTCAATCAGCCCCAGCATTTT. This chain uses TRBV5-6 with TRBJ1-5, with TRBD1 identical over 8 bases. V dropped 0 bases and J dropped 3; count of bases not matched to a gene: 2. Germline CDR1 reads SGHDT; CDR2 reads YYEEEE. The CDR3 is made up of 15 amino acids. The whole variable domain, filled in from reference TRBV5-6 and TRBJ1-5, reads DAGVTQSPTHLIKTRGQQVTLRCSPKSGHDTVSWYQQALGQGPQFIFQYYEEEERQRGNFPDRFSGHQFPNYSSELNVNALLLGDSALYLCASSLGTGFNQPQHFGDGTRLSIL.

This chain uses TRBV2 with TRBJ1-2; 9 bases line up with TRBD1. The junction had 9 bases not matched to a gene; V was cut back by 6 bases and J by 7 bases. CDR1 SNHLY and CDR2 FYNNEI come from the germline V gene. This CDR3 is 14 amino acids long. The CDR3 nucleotides are TGTGCCAGCAGGGCAACAGGGGGCGAGTCTGGCTACACCTTC. Protein: CASRATGGESGYTF.

This chain links TRBV5-4 with TRBJ2-1; TRBD2 aligns across 11 bases. This CDR3 is 15 amino acids long. Germline CDR1 reads SGHNT; CDR2 reads YYREEE (reference sequence). V trimming: 3 bases; J trimming: 4 bases; junction bases outside the gene matches: 3. Here the CDR3 DNA reads TGTGCCAGCAGCTCTAGCGGGAGGAGTTACAATGAGCAGTTCTTC. Translation gives CASSSSGRSYNEQFF.